The rows below give T cell receptor beta chains drawn from one sample of a study of shared clonotypes between healthy human individuals. Method: immunoSEQ multiplex PCR; TCRdb's copy keeps in-frame clones and lacks some. This sample has about 2,500,000 clones; 90% to 95% occur once, and the top ten carry more than 0.12%. The sequenced material came from naive CD4+ T cells sorted from blood. Source of these receptors: a man aged 18-30 years in good health. Each CDR3 is given with its conserved first and last residue. The order of the fields is V gene, clone size, D gene, J gene, CDR3 protein, CDR3 DNA. A D gene is named only where the DNA matches it firmly. Only part of the rows carry a size: once, few, many, or a class if the clone is expanded.

>TRBV5-6|NA|NA|TRBJ1-2
CASSSDIFNYGYTF
TGTGCCAGCAGCTCGGACATCTTTAACTATGGCTACACCTTC
>TRBV11-2|NA|NA|TRBJ1-3
CASSLVYRTDTIYF
TGTGCCAGCAGCTTAGTATACAGGACAGACACCATATATTTT
>TRBV21-1|NA|NA|TRBJ2-4
CASSKALAQLAKNIQYF
TGTGCCAGCAGCAAAGCCTTGGCGCAACTAGCCAAAAACATTCAGTACTTC
>TRBV10-3|NA|NA|TRBJ1-1
CAISASNLGNTEAFF
TGTGCCATCAGTGCCTCGAACTTGGGGAACACTGAAGCTTTCTTT
>TRBV19|NA|NA|TRBJ1-2
CASSKIDSYGYTF
TGTGCCAGTAGTAAAATAGACAGCTATGGCTACACCTTC
>TRBV6-5|once|NA|TRBJ1-2
CASRRDGGNYGYTF
TGTGCCAGCAGACGGGACGGAGGTAACTATGGCTACACCTTC
>TRBV11-2|NA|TRBD2|TRBJ2-7
CASSLIGGYYEQYF
TGTGCCAGCAGCTTAATCGGGGGGTATTACGAGCAGTACTTC
>TRBV18|NA|NA|TRBJ1-2
CASASIQGDYGYTF
TGTGCCAGCGCTTCAATACAGGGAGACTATGGCTACACCTTC
>TRBV6-1|NA|TRBD1|TRBJ1-4
CASSEFNRGTEKLFF
TGTGCCAGCAGTGAATTTAACAGGGGGACCGAAAAACTGTTTTTT
>TRBV9|NA|NA|TRBJ1-3
CASSVDGISGNTIYF
TGTGCCAGCAGCGTAGACGGGATCTCTGGAAACACCATATATTTT
>TRBV5-5|NA|TRBD1|TRBJ2-7
CASRLGQGAYEQYF
TGTGCCAGCAGACTGGGACAGGGGGCGTACGAGCAGTACTTC
>TRBV4-1|NA|NA|TRBJ2-3
CASSHPGKTDTQYF
TGCGCCAGCAGCCACCCAGGGAAGACAGATACGCAGTATTTT
>TRBV19|NA|NA|TRBJ1-2
CASSPGGIDYGYTF
TGTGCCAGTAGTCCCGGAGGTATTGATTATGGCTACACCTTC
>TRBV6-5|NA|NA|TRBJ2-5
CASSHLGSQYF
TGTGCCAGCAGCCACCTCGGTTCGCAGTACTTC
>TRBV5-1|NA|NA|TRBJ2-4
CASSLEGNTNIQYF
TGCGCCAGCAGCTTGGAGGGGAATACCAACATTCAGTACTTC
>TRBV10-3|NA|TRBD1|TRBJ1-5
CAIRDRQGDNQPQHF
TGTGCCATCAGGGACCGACAGGGCGACAATCAGCCCCAGCATTTT
>TRBV7-9|NA|TRBD2|TRBJ2-1
CASSWTSGSYNEQFF
TGTGCCAGCAGCTGGACTAGCGGGAGCTACAATGAGCAGTTCTTC
>TRBV5-6|NA|TRBD1|TRBJ2-2
CASGRQGINTGELFF
TGTGCCAGCGGCCGACAGGGGATAAACACCGGGGAGCTGTTTTTT
>TRBV5-5|NA|TRBD1|TRBJ1-2
CASSLDPGGLGYTF
TGTGCCAGCAGCTTGGATCCAGGGGGCCTTGGCTACACCTTC
>TRBV9|NA|NA|TRBJ2-5
CASSVATGIQETQYF
TGTGCCAGCAGCGTAGCTACCGGGATCCAAGAGACCCAGTACTTC
>TRBV7-3|NA|NA|TRBJ2-2
CASSQGGLTGELFF
TGTGCCAGCAGCCAGGGGGGCCTCACCGGGGAGCTGTTTTTT
>TRBV7-9|NA|NA|TRBJ1-2
CASSLGQRDLHF
TGTGCCAGCAGCTTAGGGCAACGGGATCTACACTTC
>TRBV11-2|NA|NA|TRBJ2-5
CASSLDRTSYRETQYF
TGTGCCAGCAGCTTAGATAGGACTTCCTACCGGGAGACCCAGTACTTC
>TRBV6-1|NA|NA|TRBJ2-5
CASRGTIQETQYF
TGTGCCAGCAGGGGGACAATACAAGAGACCCAGTACTTC
>TRBV9|NA|NA|TRBJ2-1
CASTSDRDFSYNEQFF
TGTGCCAGCACCTCCGACCGGGACTTCTCTTACAATGAGCAGTTCTTC
>TRBV18|NA|TRBD1|TRBJ1-2
CASSPPVDRNYGYTF
TGTGCCAGCTCACCACCGGTGGACAGGAACTATGGCTACACCTTC
>TRBV7-9|NA|NA|TRBJ2-7
CASSPVASYEQYF
TGTGCCAGCAGCCCGGTTGCCAGCTACGAGCAGTACTTC
>TRBV27|NA|NA|TRBJ2-3
CASSPLGRDTQYF
TGTGCCAGCAGTCCGCTGGGCAGAGATACGCAGTATTTT
>TRBV5-1|NA|NA|TRBJ2-2
CASSPGTTGVTTGELFF
TGCGCCAGCAGTCCAGGAACCACGGGGGTAACCACCGGGGAGCTGTTTTTT
>TRBV10-3|NA|TRBD1|TRBJ1-1
CATATGGGTEAFF
TGTGCCACAGCTACAGGGGGGGGCACTGAAGCTTTCTTT
>TRBV18|NA|NA|TRBJ1-1
CASSPQRQSRGTEAFF
TGTGCCAGCTCACCACAGAGACAGAGTAGAGGGACTGAAGCTTTCTTT
>TRBV6-5|NA|NA|TRBJ1-1
CASTMTSGTEAFF
TGTGCCAGCACCATGACCAGTGGGACTGAAGCTTTCTTT
>TRBV10-3|NA|NA|TRBJ2-7
CAISESGLEVREQYF
TGTGCCATCAGTGAGTCCGGGCTCGAGGTACGCGAGCAGTACTTC
>TRBV4-1|NA|NA|TRBJ1-2
CASSQEGGSYTF
TGCGCCAGCAGCCAAGAAGGAGGAAGCTACACCTTC
>TRBV7-2|NA|NA|TRBJ1-1
CASSPNGQLNTEAFF
TGTGCCAGCAGCCCGAATGGACAGCTGAACACTGAAGCTTTCTTT
>TRBV6-6|NA|NA|TRBJ1-5
CASRMDKFGPQHF
TGTGCCAGCAGAATGGACAAATTCGGGCCCCAGCATTTT
>TRBV11-2|once|NA|TRBJ1-1
CASSRGLNTEAFF
TGTGCCAGCAGCCGAGGACTGAACACTGAAGCTTTCTTT
>TRBV18|NA|TRBD1|TRBJ1-3
CASSQGQPPGNTIYF
TGTGCCAGCTCACAGGGACAGCCCCCTGGAAACACCATATATTTT
>TRBV7-2|NA|NA|TRBJ2-1
CASSLASFYNEQFF
TGTGCCAGCAGCTTAGCGTCCTTTTACAATGAGCAGTTCTTC
>TRBV5-1|NA|NA|TRBJ2-7
CASKAGTVSYEQYF
TGCGCCAGCAAGGCCGGGACGGTATCCTACGAGCAGTACTTC
>TRBV25-1|NA|TRBD1|TRBJ2-7
CASSKGTGARHEQYF
TGTGCCAGCAGTAAAGGGACAGGGGCTAGACACGAGCAGTACTTC
>TRBV27|once|NA|TRBJ1-2
CASSQDPNYGYTF
TGTGCCAGCAGCCAGGATCCTAACTATGGCTACACCTTC
>TRBV28|NA|NA|TRBJ2-7
CASSRSGGMAYEQYF
TGTGCCAGCAGTAGATCTGGGGGGATGGCCTACGAGCAGTACTTC
>TRBV6-5|NA|TRBD1|TRBJ1-1
CASSTGGRGDTEAFF
TGTGCCAGCAGCACAGGGGGCAGGGGAGACACTGAAGCTTTCTTT
>TRBV6-1|NA|NA|TRBJ1-6
CASSERAALNSPLHF
TGTGCCAGCAGTGAAAGGGCAGCGCTCAATTCACCCCTCCACTTT
>TRBV5-6|NA|TRBD2|TRBJ2-1
CASSSWTSGGASYNEQFF
TGTGCCAGCAGCTCCTGGACTAGCGGGGGGGCATCCTACAATGAGCAGTTCTTC
>TRBV7-8|NA|TRBD2|TRBJ2-4
CASSLTAGAAKNIQYF
TGTGCCAGCAGCTTAACGGCGGGAGCGGCCAAAAACATTCAGTACTTC
>TRBV29-1|few|NA|TRBJ1-4
CSVEGERVEKLFF
TGCAGCGTTGAAGGGGAGCGGGTTGAAAAACTGTTTTTT
>TRBV5-4|NA|NA|TRBJ1-2
CASSLAGGGDGYTF
TGTGCCAGCAGCTTGGCGGGGGGCGGAGACGGCTACACCTTC
>TRBV7-2|NA|NA|TRBJ1-4
CASSQGKGLLFF
TGTGCCAGCAGCCAAGGGAAAGGGTTGCTGTTTTTT
>TRBV12-5|NA|NA|TRBJ2-3
CASGPSGSTDTQYF
TGTGCTAGTGGTCCGAGCGGGAGCACAGATACGCAGTATTTT
>TRBV5-4|NA|TRBD1|TRBJ2-2
CASSLGTGVPGELFF
TGTGCCAGCAGCCTCGGGACAGGGGTCCCCGGGGAGCTGTTTTTT
>TRBV10-2|once|NA|TRBJ2-1
CASWGGAFSYNEQFF
TGCGCCAGCTGGGGCGGGGCCTTCTCCTACAATGAGCAGTTCTTC
>TRBV9|NA|TRBD1|TRBJ1-4
CASSPRPEPGQGGKKLFF
TGTGCCAGCAGCCCCCGACCTGAGCCGGGACAGGGGGGTAAAAAACTGTTTTTT
>TRBV2|once|TRBD1|TRBJ1-2
CASGQGVSLGYTF
TGTGCCAGCGGACAGGGGGTTTCGCTTGGCTACACCTTC
>TRBV27|NA|TRBD1|TRBJ2-7
CASTRTGAFSSYEQYF
TGTGCCAGCACCAGGACAGGGGCCTTCAGCTCCTACGAGCAGTACTTC
>TRBV4-1|NA|NA|TRBJ1-2
CASSQTGSNYGYTF
TGCGCCAGCAGCCAAACAGGGTCCAACTATGGCTACACCTTC